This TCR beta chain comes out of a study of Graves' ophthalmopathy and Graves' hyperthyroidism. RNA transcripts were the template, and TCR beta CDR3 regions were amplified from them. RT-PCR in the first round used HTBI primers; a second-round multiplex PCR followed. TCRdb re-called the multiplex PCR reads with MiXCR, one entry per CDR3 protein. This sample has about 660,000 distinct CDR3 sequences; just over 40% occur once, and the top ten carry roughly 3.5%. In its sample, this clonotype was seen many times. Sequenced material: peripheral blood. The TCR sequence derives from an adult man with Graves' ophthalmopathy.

The CDR3 sequence: CASSRRAVTGTGELFF. DNA of the CDR3: TGTGCCAGCAGTCGAAGGGCAGTTACGGGGACCGGGGAGCTGTTTTTT. The chain couples TRBV2 to TRBJ2-2; possibly TRBD2 for D (5 bases). CDR1 is SNHLY and CDR2 is FYNNEI in the germline V gene. This CDR3 comprises 16 residues. Trimming took 5 bases from V and 5 from J, leaving 18 bases between them.